This T cell receptor (beta chain) was captured in a study of OX40 agonist ivuxolimab in advanced cancers. Study summary: Three individuals attained partial responses, comprising one hepatocellular carcinoma case and two cutaneous melanoma cases.

Study-wide results and caveats: Low normalized T-cell clonal expansion was also seen in some nonresponders.

This CDR3 comprises 13 residues. Germline loops: CDR1 MNHEY, CDR2 SVGAGI. Trimming removed 6 bases at V and 7 bases at J, with 16 bases between. Profiling relied on immunoSEQ multiplex PCR, and the TCRdb table lists in-frame clones only, not all of them. The sample yields roughly 70,000 clones, almost 85% seen once. For this clone: What it binds is not known.

The sample in question was CD4+ or CD8+ T cells sorted from blood, obtained in a trial of the OX40 agonist ivuxolimab. The rearrangement links TRBV6-5 to TRBJ2-7, with a weak D call TRBD2 (6 bases). The TCR originated in an adult with an advanced solid tumor such as melanoma, head and neck, liver or kidney cancer. The chain's CDR3 is CASRDRDLNEQYF. CDR3 in DNA: TGTGCCAGCAGGGACCGGGACTTAAATGAGCAGTACTTC.